The rows below give T cell receptor beta chains drawn from one sample of a study of OX40 agonist ivuxolimab in advanced cancers. Using immunoSEQ multiplex PCR, the repertoire was profiled, and TCRdb retains in-frame clones only, with some absent. The data contain some 30,000 clones, 81% of them singletons. Sequencing used CD4+ or CD8+ T cells sorted from blood, obtained in a trial of the OX40 agonist ivuxolimab. The origin of the receptors is an adult with an advanced solid tumor such as melanoma, head and neck, liver or kidney cancer. Both conserved end residues are part of each CDR3. The order of the fields is V gene, J gene, D gene, CDR3 protein. The D gene is left open where the match is weak.

V: TRBV14; J: TRBJ2-1; D: -; CDR3: CASSPGALALSEQFF
V: TRBV6-1; J: TRBJ1-5; D: TRBD1; CDR3: CASSEAGTRDRGRQPQHF
V: TRBV4-1; J: TRBJ2-3; D: -; CDR3: CASSFRQSNTQYF
V: TRBV11-2; J: TRBJ2-1; D: -; CDR3: CASSLVSQIYNEQFF
V: TRBV7-2; J: TRBJ2-7; D: -; CDR3: CASSLVVLSYEQYF
V: TRBV7-2; J: TRBJ2-3; D: TRBD2; CDR3: CASSPSRTSGSTDTQYF
V: TRBV28; J: TRBJ1-5; D: -; CDR3: CASSRGVGQPQHF
V: TRBV6-5; J: TRBJ1-1; D: -; CDR3: CASSPGWRRTEAFF
V: TRBV6-5; J: TRBJ2-7; D: -; CDR3: CASSLGSFSTYEQYF
V: TRBV11-2; J: TRBJ1-5; D: TRBD1; CDR3: CASSLDGTGHQPQHF
V: TRBV29-1; J: TRBJ2-3; D: -; CDR3: CSVGRGATDTQYF